Presented here are 18 T cell receptor beta chains from one specimen sequenced in a study of T cell responses to AZD1222 COVID-19 vaccine. The repertoire was sequenced with immunoSEQ multiplex PCR; TCRdb's copy has only in-frame clones and lacks some. The sample carries 130,000 or so clones, around 91% recorded once. The starting material was peripheral blood, obtained on day 0 of AZD1222 vaccination. Source of these receptors: an adult in good health.

V is TRBV6-5 and J is TRBJ1-4; D uncertain. The ends were cut back, 2 bases at V and 1 base at J, with 5 bases in the middle. The CDR3 contains 14 residues. Germline V gene sequence: CDR1 MNHEY, CDR2 SVGAGI. The CDR3 DNA sequence: TGTGCCAGCAGTTACAGTGGAACTAATGAAAAACTGTTTTTT. It encodes CASSYSGTNEKLFF.

V gene TRBV7-9 combines with J gene TRBJ1-1; D is unresolved. Trimming took 3 bases from V and 1 from J, leaving 9 bases between them. The germline CDR1 and CDR2 sequences are SEHNR and FQNEAQ (reference sequence). The CDR3 length is 14 residues. The CDR3 spells CASSFTWENTEAFF. The CDR3 coding sequence is TGTGCCAGCAGCTTTACTTGGGAGAACACTGAAGCTTTCTTT.

J is TRBJ2-5 and V is TRBV30, with TRBD1 matching 8 bases. Per germline, CDR1 GTSNPN and CDR2 SVGIG (reference sequence). Trimming cost V 5 bases and J 5 bases; bases outside gene matches: 4. This CDR3 contains 12 residues. The CDR3 region is CAWGQGLETQYF. CDR3 in DNA: TGTGCCTGGGGACAGGGTCTGGAGACCCAGTACTTC.

The chain carries TRBV19 and TRBJ1-5; D possibly corresponds to TRBD1 (5 bases). Germline CDR1 and CDR2: LNHDA and SQIVND (reference sequence). This CDR3 is built from 14 residues. V lost 5 bases and J 5 bases, leaving 13 bases between the germline ends. The CDR3 is CASSYLGPDQPQHF. The CDR3 DNA follows: TGTGCCAGTAGTTATCTGGGGCCGGATCAGCCCCAGCATTTT.

The CDR3 DNA follows: TGTGCCAGCAGTGCCCACAGGGGTGGGACAGAAAAACTGTTTTTT. Its translation is CASSAHRGGTEKLFF. The rearrangement joins TRBV25-1 to TRBJ1-4; 7 positions agree with TRBD1. Unmatched junction bases numbered 10, after V lost 4 bases and J lost 8 bases. The CDR3 is 15 residues long. CDR1 is MGHDK and CDR2 is SYGVNS in the germline V gene.

The chain links TRBV29-1 to TRBJ2-1; 11 nucleotides align to TRBD2. V gave up 5 bases and J gave up 0 bases; unmatched junction bases: 6. Germline lookup yields CDR1 SQVTM and CDR2 ANQGSEA. The CDR3 covers 16 residues. CDR3 DNA: TGCAGCGTTCCCCGACTAGCGGGAAGCTCCTACAATGAGCAGTTCTTC. Its translation is CSVPRLAGSSYNEQFF.

This rearrangement joins TRBV9 to TRBJ1-4; perhaps TRBD1 as D (5 bases). V shed 2 bases and J shed 0 bases, with 5 bases lying between them. Germline assignment: CDR1 SGDLS and CDR2 YYNGEE. There are 14 residues in the CDR3. The CDR3 protein is CASSVGPTNEKLFF. CDR3 bases: TGTGCCAGCAGCGTGGGGCCAACTAATGAAAAACTGTTTTTT.

This chain uses TRBV7-8 with TRBJ1-1; the D gene is possibly TRBD1 (6 bases). Trimming took off 1 base at V and 6 bases at J, with 9 bases between the two ends. The V gene's germline CDR1 is SGHVS and CDR2 FQNEAQ. This CDR3 contains 13 residues. Here the CDR3 reads CASSLDRVAEAFF. CDR3 bases: TGTGCCAGCAGCTTAGACAGGGTAGCTGAAGCTTTCTTT.

The V gene is TRBV7-6, the J gene TRBJ1-5; 10 bases match TRBD1. This CDR3 comprises 15 residues. With V trimmed by 5 bases and J by 4 bases, 5 bases remained unmatched. Germline assignment: CDR1 SGHVS and CDR2 FNYEAQ. The CDR3 DNA reads as TGTGCCAGCAGCCAGACAGGGGGCGCGAATCAGCCCCAGCATTTT. It encodes CASSQTGGANQPQHF. The variable domain in full, with the rest retrieved from reference TRBV7-6 and TRBJ1-5, is GAGVSQSPRYKVTKRGQDVALRCDPISGHVSLYWYRQALGQGPEFLTYFNYEAQQDKSGLPNDRFSAERPEGSISTLTIQRTEQRDSAMYRCASSQTGGANQPQHFGDGTRLSIL.

The chain recombines TRBV5-8 with TRBJ2-7; 8 bases align to TRBD1. The CDR3 covers 16 residues. The germline gives CDR1 SGHTS, CDR2 YDEGEE. The junction had 8 bases not matched to a gene; V was cut back by 0 bases and J by 3 bases. This chain's CDR3 is CASSLERIQGGYEQYF. The CDR3 DNA is TGTGCCAGCAGCTTGGAGCGGATACAGGGGGGCTACGAGCAGTACTTC.

This clone was found once. This sequence joins TRBV25-1 and TRBJ1-2; no clear D gene. Germline V gene data show CDR1 as MGHDK and CDR2 as SYGVNS. Trimming cost V 4 bases and J 4 bases, with 4 bases left between them. CDR3 length: 11 residues. The CDR3 loop reads CASSGGYGYTF. DNA for the CDR3: TGTGCCAGCAGTGGCGGCTATGGCTACACCTTC.

The rearrangement uses TRBV19 and TRBJ1-4, with D tentatively TRBD1 (6 bases). V gave up 4 bases and J gave up 8 bases, with 17 bases separating them. Germline V CDR1 and CDR2: LNHDA, SQIVND (reference sequence). CDR3 length: 15 residues. CDR3 nucleotides: TGTGCCAGTAGTAATTGGGGGGCTCGACGAGAAAAACTGTTTTTT. This translates into CASSNWGARREKLFF.

The chain combines TRBV12-3 or TRBV12-4 with TRBJ1-1; D call uncertain. Between the trimmed V and J ends, which lost 3 bases and 4 bases, there was a span of 6 bases. The CDR3 has 12 residues. The CDR3 DNA reads TGTGCCAGCAGTTTTCTTGGCACTGAAGCTTTCTTT. Amino acid sequence: CASSFLGTEAFF.

On this clone itself: Additional DNA sequences in this sample encode the identical CDR3. The chain carries TRBV12-3 or TRBV12-4 and TRBJ1-2; D gene unclear. This CDR3 spans 13 amino acids. With 1 base removed from V and 2 bases from J, the gap between germline ends came to 5 bases. Written as DNA, the CDR3 is TGTGCCAGCAGTTTAGGGCAGAACTATGGCTACACCTTC. Protein product: CASSLGQNYGYTF.

This clone has just one count. This rearrangement joins TRBV5-4 to TRBJ1-1; 7 nucleotides line up with TRBD1. The germline CDR1 and CDR2 sequences are SGHNT and YYREEE (reference sequence). The J segment lost 0 bases and the V segment lost 2 bases, leaving 4 bases of the junction unmatched. The CDR3 consists of 15 residues. The CDR3 region has the DNA TGTGCCAGCAGCTTACCGGGACAGATGAACACTGAAGCTTTCTTT. It specifies CASSLPGQMNTEAFF. The full variable domain, with the rest looked up from reference TRBV5-4 and TRBJ1-1, is ETGVTQSPTHLIKTRGQQVTLRCSSQSGHNTVSWYQQALGQGPQFIFQYYREEENGRGNFPPRFSGLQFPNYSSELNVNALELDDSALYLCASSLPGQMNTEAFFGQGTRLTVV.

The CDR3 DNA reads TGTGCCAGCTCACCACGGGGGGGTATGAACACTGAAGCTTTCTTT. Its translation is CASSPRGGMNTEAFF. J is TRBJ1-1 and V is TRBV18; TRBD1 might be the D (5 bases). V lost 1 base, J lost 0 bases, and 9 bases lay in between. CDR1 is KGHSH, CDR2 LQKENI, per germline. The CDR3 is made up of 15 amino acids.

The gene calls are TRBV2 and TRBJ2-5, with D maybe TRBD1 (7 bases). The CDR3 covers 13 residues. The germline V gene has CDR1 SNHLY and CDR2 FYNNEI. Trimming removed 6 bases at V and 7 bases at J, with 15 bases between. This CDR3 is CASSEGGQTTQYF. CDR3 sequence (DNA): TGTGCCAGCAGCGAGGGGGGACAGACGACCCAGTACTTC.

The chain recombines TRBV5-1 with TRBJ1-2; D is unclear. CDR3 size: 13 residues. Trimming pared 0 bases from V and 7 bases from J, leaving 10 bases between. CDR1 and CDR2 from the germline V gene are SGHRS and YFSETQ. The CDR3 DNA is TGCGCCAGCAGCTTGGTGGACGGCTCTGGCTACACCTTC. This codes for CASSLVDGSGYTF.